This T cell receptor beta chain was retrieved from a study of post-analysis software for immune sequencing data. The wider study: The cohort encompassed relapsing-remitting, secondary progressive and progressive-relapsing multiple sclerosis disease courses.

Incorporated into the TCR beta cDNA libraries were unique molecular identifiers, which served to reduce PCR and sequencing biases. Starting from approximately 0.95 to 9.8 million T cells, the study yielded approximately 500,000 cDNA molecules. From the PCR reads, TCRdb called clonotypes with MiXCR, one entry per CDR3 protein. Of 750,000 to 900,000 distinct CDR3 sequences in the sample, around 45% were seen once. V lost 3 bases and J 5 bases, leaving 16 bases between the germline ends. This CDR3 spans 15 amino acids. CDR1 is SGHTA and CDR2 is FQGNSA in the germline V gene. Study-wide points: The authors found that F measure strongly co-clustered same-batch samples. The study found TRBV5-6, TRBV5-1 and TRBV20-1 among a few TRBV segments more frequent in patients than controls.

About this clonotype: Antigen unknown.

The TCR comes from a girl between 5 and 17 years old with multiple sclerosis. The gene calls are TRBV7-2 and TRBJ2-5; tentatively, D is TRBD1 (6 bases). Sequencing was carried out using blood. The CDR3 protein is CASSFGQSGWETQYF. The CDR3 DNA is TGTGCCAGCAGCTTCGGACAGTCAGGGTGGGAGACCCAGTACTTC.